Below, 29 T cell receptor beta chains from the same sample are listed, as sequenced in a study of tumor and adjacent non-tumor tissue in lung cancer. Three rounds of nested PCR, following a modified ARM-PCR protocol, produced the TCRbeta library. TCRdb redid the calling of the multiplex PCR reads with MiXCR, one entry per CDR3 protein. Here the sample spans approximately 76,000 distinct CDR3 sequences, around 70% being singletons. The template was RNA from unsorted bulk tissue. Sequencing used lung tumor tissue. These receptors were collected from an older woman with non-small cell lung cancer.

In this sample, this clonotype turned up many times. The chain employs TRBV5-1 and TRBJ2-1, with D perhaps TRBD1 (7 bases). The germline V and J ends were trimmed by 4 bases and 1 base, with 9 bases remaining between them. This CDR3 is built from 14 residues. From germline, CDR1 is SGHRS and CDR2 YFSETQ. The CDR3 DNA reads as TGCGCCAGCAGCCAGGGGGGATCCTACAATGAGCAGTTCTTC. This codes for CASSQGGSYNEQFF.

As regards this clonotype: A read error may produce the germline difference seen at one junction end. The V call is TRBV12-3 or TRBV12-4, the J call TRBJ2-7; D call uncertain. This CDR3 region has 13 residues. CDR3 protein: CASSFPGAYEQCF. The CDR3, as DNA: TGTGCCAGCAGTTTCCCAGGAGCATACGAGCAGTGCTTC.

There are many counts of this clonotype. The rearrangement uses TRBV10-3 and TRBJ2-5; 12 bases agree with TRBD2. The CDR3 covers 15 residues. CDR1 is ENHRY, CDR2 SYGVKD, per germline. CDR3 residues: CPGLAGSPNQETQYF. CDR3 nucleotides: TGTCCCGGACTAGCGGGAAGCCCAAATCAAGAGACCCAGTACTTC.

Turning to this clonotype: Because it lacks the conserved phenylalanine or tryptophan at the end, this CDR3 is likely a read error. This rearrangement joins TRBV29-1 to TRBJ2-2, with 8 bases lining up with TRBD1. The junction had 10 bases not matched to a gene; V was cut back by 7 bases and J by 6 bases. CDR3 length: 14 residues. Germline CDR1 SQVTM, CDR2 ANQGSEA. The CDR3: CSARQGPLPGELFL. CDR3 sequence (DNA): TGCAGCGCTCGACAGGGGCCTCTTCCCGGGGAGCTGTTTCTT.

This clonotype was picked up many times. The genes are TRBV5-1 and TRBJ1-2; unclear D gene. V was shortened by 6 bases and J by 4 bases, with 16 bases between the two germline ends. CDR3 length: 14 residues. Germline CDR1 and CDR2: SGHRS and YFSETQ. The CDR3 nucleotides read TGCGCCAGCATGATATCTCTGGGCAGCTATGGCTACACCTTC. Protein: CASMISLGSYGYTF.

The V call is TRBV9, the J call TRBJ1-1, with 7 bases fitting TRBD1. The J segment lost 9 bases and the V segment lost 3 bases, leaving 14 bases of the junction unmatched. The CDR3 loop spans 15 amino acids. Germline V gene lookup returns CDR1 SGDLS and CDR2 YYNGEE. The CDR3 DNA sequence: TGTGCCAGCAGCGAGGCACAGGGGAGATGGACTAAAGCTTTCTTT. It encodes CASSEAQGRWTKAFF. Filled out from reference TRBV9 and TRBJ1-1, the complete variable domain reads DSGVTQTPKHLITATGQRVTLRCSPRSGDLSVYWYQQSLDQGLQFLIQYYNGEERAKGNILERFSAQQFPDLHSELNLSSLELGDSALYFCASSEAQGRWTKAFFGQGTRLTVV.

This clonotype came up a few times. This may stem from a read error, because a much larger clone lies one nucleotide away. The chain combines TRBV5-1 with TRBJ2-7; 7 bases match TRBD1. The CDR3 has 14 residues. Germline CDR1 and CDR2: SGHRS and YFSETQ. CDR3 loop: CAGSPVGQAHEQYF. The CDR3 DNA reads TGCGCCGGCAGCCCGGTCGGACAGGCTCACGAGCAGTACTTC.

This clonotype was observed many times. The rearrangement links TRBV12-3 or TRBV12-4 to TRBJ2-7; TRBD1 aligns across 7 bases. Trimming cost V 5 bases and J 2 bases; bases outside gene matches: 9. The CDR3 sequence is 15 residues long. The CDR3 sequence is CASSPRQGVPYEQYF. CDR3 in DNA: TGTGCCAGCAGTCCGAGACAGGGAGTTCCCTACGAGCAGTACTTC.

This clonotype was seen repeatedly, ten times or more. The chain uses TRBV28 and TRBJ2-7, with 9 nucleotides matching TRBD2. CDR3 size: 13 residues. The V gene's germline CDR1 is MDHEN and CDR2 SYDVKM. V was clipped by 6 bases and J by 5 bases; unmatched bases: 5. DNA of the CDR3: TGTGCCAGCAGAGATGGACTAGCGAACGAGCAGTACTTC. Protein product: CASRDGLANEQYF.

For this clonotype: The CDR3 end shows no conserved phenylalanine or tryptophan, and so a read error is likely. The DNA is omitted, as the CDR3 cannot be located on it reliably, and the CDR3 follows TCRdb's listing. The J gene is TRBJ1-1, the V gene TRBV6-2 or TRBV6-3; TRBD1 is taken as the D call from the table, unchecked against the DNA. Germline V gene lookup returns CDR1 MNHEY and CDR2 SVGEGT. The CDR3 comprises 13 residues, both ends counted. CDR3 sequence reads: CASLRGMNTEAIV.

Remarks on this clonotype: The junction does not match germline at one end; this may be a read error. The chain carries TRBV29-1 and TRBJ2-7; D uncertain. CDR1 is SQVTM, CDR2 ANQGSEA, per germline. The CDR3 contains 12 residues. The CDR3 region is CSIEVPSYEQYF. The CDR3 DNA reads as TGCAGCATTGAAGTCCCAAGTTACGAGCAGTATTTC.

This clonotype was detected once. This CDR3 is missing its conserved last phenylalanine or tryptophan, likely due to a read error. The chain recombines TRBV6-5 with TRBJ1-2, with a possible D match to TRBD1 (6 bases). CDR3 length: 16 amino acids. Trimming left V 7 bases short and J 4 bases short, with 22 bases between. Germline V gene lookup returns CDR1 MNHEY and CDR2 SVGAGI. CDR3 DNA: TGTGCCAGCACTCCCCATACCGGGACATGGACCTATGGCTACACCATC. It translates to CASTPHTGTWTYGYTI.

A remark on this clonotype: One junction end disagrees with the germline gene, perhaps due to a read error. The chain is built from TRBV6-5 and TRBJ2-7; D is tentatively TRBD1 or TRBD2 (6 bases each). The germline gives CDR1 MNHEY, CDR2 SVGAGI. This CDR3 region has 14 residues. The CDR3 protein is CASSPVTGAYEQCF. The DNA for the CDR3 is TGTGCTAGCAGCCCCGTGACGGGGGCCTACGAGCAGTGCTTC.

This clonotype occurred many times. The chain carries TRBV30 and TRBJ1-6; possible D gene TRBD1, 5 bases. The CDR3 sequence is 12 residues long. Germline V gene sequence: CDR1 GTSNPN, CDR2 SVGIG (reference sequence). The CDR3 here is CATGRNNSPLHF. CDR3 nucleotide sequence: TGTGCTACGGGGCGGAACAATTCACCCCTCCACTTT.

Regarding this clonotype: This may be a read error: a much more frequent sequence differs by one nucleotide. The chain carries TRBV11-3 and TRBJ1-3; tentative D call: TRBD1 (5 bases). The CDR3 spans 19 residues. CDR1 and CDR2 from the germline V gene are SGHNT and YENEEA. The CDR3 region has the DNA TGTGCCAGCAGCCAAGGACATGGTACCACAAATATCTCTAGAAACACCATATATTTT. This translates into CASSQGHGTTNISRNTIYF.

This clonotype was picked up a small number of times. This chain links TRBV30 with TRBJ2-2, with D maybe TRBD1 (5 bases). CDR3 length: 13 amino acids. CDR1 is GTSNPN and CDR2 is SVGIG in the germline V gene (reference sequence). V shed 8 bases and J shed 7 bases, with 17 bases lying between them. The CDR3, as DNA: TGTGCCCTGAGTGTAAGCAGGGACGGGGAGCTGTTTTTT. Translation gives CALSVSRDGELFF.

Concerning this clonotype itself: The junction shows a germline mismatch at one end, possibly a read error. The rearrangement links TRBV12-3 or TRBV12-4 to TRBJ2-1; tentative D call: TRBD2 (6 bases). The CDR3 sequence is 15 residues long. The CDR3 sequence is CASRSSSESYNGQFF. The CDR3, as DNA: TGTGCCAGCCGGAGCTCTAGCGAGAGCTACAATGGGCAGTTCTTC.

The chain has TRBV10-3 and TRBJ1-5; D perhaps matches TRBD1 (5 bases). Trimming took off 9 bases at V and 9 bases at J, with 21 bases between the two ends. The V gene's germline CDR1 is ENHRY and CDR2 SYGVKD. The CDR3 spans 14 residues. The DNA of the CDR3 is TGTGCCATTTCCGCCGGGGGTGGGGACGGGCCCCAGCATTTT. This codes for CAISAGGGDGPQHF.

This clonotype has only a few counts. The V gene is TRBV11-2, the J gene TRBJ2-1; 10 bases map to TRBD2. Germline CDR1 and CDR2: SGHAT and FQNNGV. The CDR3 spans 17 residues. V was pared by 6 bases and J by 5 bases, with 13 bases of the junction left unmatched. This CDR3 is CASSPRAGTSENNEQFF. The CDR3 DNA follows: TGTGCCAGCAGTCCTAGAGCCGGGACTAGCGAGAACAATGAGCAGTTCTTC. Combining the CDR3 with reference TRBV11-2 and TRBJ2-1 gives the whole variable domain EAGVAQSPRYKIIEKRQSVAFWCNPISGHATLYWYQQILGQGPKLLIQFQNNGVVDDSQLPKDRFSAERLKGVDSTLKIQPAKLEDSAVYLCASSPRAGTSENNEQFFGPGTRLTVL.

Regarding this clonotype: Just one base apart from a much larger clone, this may be a read error. The chain employs TRBV10-2 and TRBJ1-2; a possible D gene is TRBD1 (6 bases). Germline V gene lookup returns CDR1 WSHSY and CDR2 SAAADI. V lost 10 bases to trimming and J lost 6 bases, with 18 bases between them. CDR3 length equals 13 residues. CDR3 sequence (DNA): TGCGCCACCCAGACGGGGGCTGGTCATGGCTACACCTTC. Protein product: CATQTGAGHGYTF.

Only a few counts were recorded for this clonotype. Its ends do not fully match the called genes, so a read error is possible. The chain uses TRBV5-4 and TRBJ1-6, with D tentatively TRBD1 (6 bases). The CDR3 has 17 amino acids. Germline V gene sequence: CDR1 SGHNT, CDR2 YYREEE (reference sequence). The CDR3 protein is CDSSLDGRGKYNSPLHF. As DNA, the CDR3 is TGTGACAGCAGCTTGGATGGCAGGGGTAAGTATAATTCACCCCTCCACTTT.

This clonotype was seen many times. The CDR3, as DNA: TGCAGTGCTCAGCGGGAGGCGGGCTACGAGCAGTACTTC. Amino acid sequence: CSAQREAGYEQYF. V and J are TRBV20-1 and TRBJ2-7, with 9 bases fitting TRBD2. The CDR3 runs to 13 residues. CDR1 DFQATT and CDR2 SNEGSKA come from the germline V gene (reference sequence). V lost 5 bases to trimming and J lost 3 bases; unmatched junction nucleotides: 5.

As regards this clonotype: Its ends do not fully match the called genes, so a read error is possible. The chain couples TRBV6-1 to TRBJ2-7, with D possibly matching TRBD2 (5 bases). The CDR3 consists of 11 residues. CDR1 and CDR2 (germline): MNHNS, SASEGT. CDR3 sequence: CTSSGYSERYF. CDR3 bases: TGTACCAGCAGCGGATACTCCGAGCGGTACTTC.

About this clonotype itself: Relative to the germline gene, one junction end is altered; a read error may explain this. CDR3 sequence: CASSYSTSGRRDDQYF. CDR3 nucleotide sequence: TGTGCCAGCAGTTACTCGACTAGCGGGAGGAGAGACGATCAGTACTTC. J is TRBJ2-7 and V is TRBV6-5, with TRBD2 matching over 13 bases. This CDR3 spans 16 amino acids. Germline V gives CDR1 MNHEY, CDR2 SVGAGI.

This clonotype rates as medium-sized. The gene calls are TRBV29-1 and TRBJ1-1, with a weak D call TRBD1 (5 bases). The V gene's germline CDR1 is SQVTM and CDR2 ANQGSEA. The CDR3 length is 13 residues. V was shortened by 3 bases and J by 4 bases, with 12 bases between the two germline ends. CDR3 sequence reads: CSVDGHLFTEAFF. As DNA, the CDR3 is TGCAGCGTTGACGGACACCTTTTCACTGAAGCTTTCTTT. Full variable domain (remainder filled in from reference TRBV29-1 and TRBJ1-1): SAVISQKPSRDICQRGTSLTIQCQVDSQVTMMFWYRQQPGQSLTLIATANQGSEATYESGFVIDKFPISRPNLTFSTLTVSNMSPEDSSIYLCSVDGHLFTEAFFGQGTRLTVV.

Worth noting for this clonotype: The junction shows a germline mismatch at one end, possibly a read error. The chain is built from TRBV4-1 and TRBJ2-1, with 7 bases lining up with TRBD2. Looked up from germline, CDR1 is MGHRA and CDR2 is YSYEKL. There are 15 residues in the CDR3. The CDR3 spells CASNNRWGDYNEQFF. The CDR3 DNA reads TGCGCCAGCAATAACCGTTGGGGGGACTACAATGAACAGTTCTTC.

This clonotype was detected many times. This chain links TRBV11-2 with TRBJ2-1; 7 nucleotides align to TRBD2. CDR3 length: 15 residues. V dropped 1 base and J dropped 8; count of bases not matched to a gene: 8. Looked up from germline, CDR1 is SGHAT and CDR2 is FQNNGV. The CDR3 DNA sequence: TGTGCCAGCAGCTTAGTGGGGGGGTCTAGTCATGAGCAGTTCTTC. Its translation is CASSLVGGSSHEQFF.

As concerns this clonotype: Mismatch with germline at one junction end may stem from a read error. CDR3 nucleotide sequence: TGCAGTGCCTCGGGGAAGGGGGGCTACAAGCAGTACTTC. As protein: CSASGKGGYKQYF. This sequence joins TRBV20-1 and TRBJ2-7; TRBD1 or TRBD2 may be the D gene (6 bases each). The length of the CDR3 is 13 residues. Germline CDR1 DFQATT, CDR2 SNEGSKA (reference sequence).

At least ten counts were recorded for this clonotype. V is TRBV12-3 or TRBV12-4 and J is TRBJ1-2; 7 nucleotides match TRBD1. The CDR3 is 12 residues long. V gave up 1 base and J gave up 8 bases; unmatched junction bases: 1. The CDR3: CASSLGQGGYTF. The CDR3 DNA follows: TGTGCCAGCAGTTTAGGACAGGGCGGCTACACCTTC.